This TCR beta chain was observed in a study of Ad26.COV2.S vaccination and SARS-CoV-2 variants. Study overall: Into the muscle, Ad26.COV2.S was dosed once or twice, 56 days apart. Study results and limitations: There was a possibility that the TCR breadth and depth analyses underestimated total T cell responses. Recipients given vaccine exceeded placebo recipients in spike-specific TCR breadth.

The data were produced by immunoSEQ multiplex PCR, yet TCRdb's version contains in-frame clones alone and is incomplete. This repertoire shows about 420,000 clones, roughly 90% found once; its top ten account for around 3.6%. The CDR3 length is 14 residues. Germline values: CDR1 SGHNT, CDR2 YENEEA. V lost 5 bases and J lost 2, with 12 bases in between. Regarding treatment: some 20 received Ad26.COV2.S at low or high dose, single or two shots; about 5 received placebo; per-sample allocation not given. Day 63 following the first vaccine or placebo injection was when the samples were taken. In Boston, an adult donor aged 18-55 years took part. Worth noting for this clone: As yet, its antigen is unknown.

The chain employs TRBV11-3 and TRBJ2-5; D uncertain. This clonotype was obtained from a person between 18 and 60 years old who received the Ad26.COV2.S COVID-19 vaccine or a placebo. The sample was peripheral blood, taken in a trial of Ad26.COV2.S vaccine versus placebo. The CDR3 loop is CASSHPDRQETQYF. CDR3 bases: TGTGCCAGCAGCCACCCGGACCGACAAGAGACCCAGTACTTC. The complete variable domain, with remaining parts taken from reference TRBV11-3 and TRBJ2-5, reads EAGVVQSPRYKIIEKKQPVAFWCNPISGHNTLYWYLQNLGQGPELLIRYENEEAVDDSQLPKDRFSAERLKGVDSTLKIQPAELGDSAVYLCASSHPDRQETQYFGPGTRLLVL.